This TCR beta chain is from a study of naive and memory T cell subsets. Study-level findings and limits: Naive repertoires, especially CD8, held a few larger clonotypes, possibly memory cells re-expressing CD45RA. Each distinct alpha or beta sequence counts as one clonotype.

Notes on this clonotype: Its specificity is unknown.

Two oligonucleotides, mixed equimolar, formed the beta constant-region primer covering TRBC1 and TRBC2. TCRdb redid the calling of the UMI-ligation and nested PCR reads with MiXCR, one entry per CDR3 protein. The sample lists 120,000 to 150,000 distinct CDR3 sequences; approximately 15% were seen once. Sequential positive selection took CD4 T cells first, then CD8 T cells. Trimming took 8 bases from V and 5 from J; bases not matched to a gene: 7. The CDR3 spans 12 residues. From germline, CDR1 is SQVTM and CDR2 ANQGSEA. The clonotype comes from a human donor in good health. The chain employs TRBV29-1 and TRBJ2-5, with TRBD1 matching over 8 bases. The sample comprised naive CD4+ T cells from blood. CDR3 in amino acids: CSYSGGAETQYF. CDR3 sequence (DNA): TGCAGCTACTCAGGGGGCGCGGAGACCCAGTACTTC.